What follows is one TCR beta chain and its context. The data were taken from a study of shared clonotypes between healthy human individuals. Overall study context: Each donor had three CD4 naive, three CD4 memory, two CD8 naive and one CD8 memory plate.

Naive CD4+ cells were CD45RA-selected; the remaining cells were memory. The CDR3 is 12 residues long. Germline V gene data show CDR1 as SEHNR and CDR2 as FQNEAQ (reference sequence). With 7 bases removed from V and 4 bases from J, the gap between germline ends came to 10 bases. Profiled with immunoSEQ multiplex PCR; TCRdb holds only in-frame clones, not every one. Of about 2.4 million clones in the sample, 93% were seen once. J is TRBJ2-5 and V is TRBV7-9, with D possibly matching TRBD1 (6 bases). The specimen sequenced was naive CD4+ T cells from PBMCs. Subset indicated: CD45RA+ positively selected. The sequence was obtained from a man in his late teens or twenties in good health. Some clones in this sample may be carry-over from other donors' samples. The chain's CDR3 is CASKQGSETQYF. The CDR3 DNA reads TGTGCCAGCAAACAGGGTTCAGAGACCCAGTACTTC.